This T cell receptor beta chain was sequenced during a study of glioma-infiltrating T cells after dendritic cell vaccination. Data came from immunoSEQ multiplex PCR; TCRdb stores just in-frame clones and leaves some out. The data contain tens of thousands of clones, roughly 90% of them singletons. V was clipped by 4 bases and J by 7 bases, with 10 bases between them. CDR1 is GTSNPN, CDR2 SVGIG, per germline (reference sequence). This CDR3 is built from 11 residues. This clone was seen a single time. The origin of this receptor is a human donor with glioblastoma. Source: blood, taken before dendritic cell vaccination. The J gene is TRBJ1-2, the V gene TRBV30; D ambiguous. The CDR3 sequence is CAWTAASGYTF. The CDR3 DNA follows: TGTGCCTGGACAGCGGCCTCTGGCTACACCTTC. The variable domain in full, with the rest retrieved from reference TRBV30 and TRBJ1-2, is SQTIHQWPATLVQPVGSPLSLECTVEGTSNPNLYWYRQAAGRGLQLLFYSVGIGQISSEVPQNLSASRPQDRQFILSSKKLLLSDSGFYLCAWTAASGYTFGSGTRLTVV.